These 6 T cell receptor beta chains came from one sample sequenced in a study of T cell repertoires in cytomegalovirus infection (dated by TCRdb to the late 2010s). Read against the paper, the sample's treatment or condition label means: in vitro stimulation with specific CMV peptide epitopes to enrich CMV-specific T cells. These receptors have no identified antigens. Sequencer: Illumina HiSeq 1500. TCRdb reprocessing: public reads trimmed at Q25 with fastp, clones called with MiXCR, in-frame beta chains kept. Here each entry gathers all rows of one CDR3 protein and keeps the most common genes and DNA. The sample contains about 130,000 distinct CDR3 sequences, about 31% of them found a single time. 58% of the sample is in the top ten clones. Here the sequenced sample was CD8+ T cells from cultured PBMCs, taken from culture after CMV antigen stimulation. Receptor source: a human donor in good health (CMV status not recorded). Some clones in this sample may be carry-over from other donors' samples.

In its sample, this clonotype was seen many times. The V gene is TRBV7-6, the J gene TRBJ2-1; 10 bases line up with TRBD2. This CDR3 comprises 16 residues. V was pared by 1 base and J by 8 bases, with 8 bases of the junction left unmatched. Germline lookup yields CDR1 SGHVS and CDR2 FNYEAQ. The CDR3: CASSLVGTSVVDEQFF. In DNA form, the CDR3 reads TGTGCCAGCAGCTTAGTTGGGACTAGCGTCGTCGATGAGCAGTTCTTC.

This clonotype was seen a handful of times. The genes are TRBV12-3 or TRBV12-4 and TRBJ2-7, with D maybe TRBD2 (7 bases). The CDR3 covers 14 residues. V dropped 3 bases and J dropped 3 bases, with 12 bases sitting between them. The CDR3 region is CASSLGGGHYEQYF. CDR3 coding DNA: TGTGCCAGCAGTTTGGGCGGGGGACACTACGAGCAGTACTTC.

The sample holds a few counts of this clonotype. CDR3 sequence reads: CASSPAEGAKEKLFF. The CDR3 DNA sequence: TGTGCCAGCAGCCCCGCTGAGGGCGCGAAGGAAAAACTGTTTTTT. The rearrangement uses TRBV3-1 and TRBJ1-4; D remains unclear. V was cut by 4 bases and J by 8 bases, with 17 bases left in between. The V gene's germline CDR1 is LGHDT and CDR2 YNNKEL (reference sequence). This CDR3 is built from 15 residues.

This chain uses TRBV4-1 with TRBJ2-3; 12 nucleotides align to TRBD2. V was clipped by 1 base and J by 6 bases; unmatched bases: 17. The CDR3 extends over 20 amino acids. Germline V gene sequence: CDR1 MGHRA, CDR2 YSYEKL. The CDR3 nucleotides read TGCGCCAGCAGCCAAGTGATCATCACTAGCGGGGGGTCCAAAGCGGATACGCAGTATTTT. Protein: CASSQVIITSGGSKADTQYF.

This clonotype showed up just a few times. The rearrangement links TRBV12-3 or TRBV12-4 to TRBJ2-1; a possible D gene is TRBD1 (5 bases). CDR3 length equals 13 residues. V was clipped by 6 bases and J by 7 bases, with 13 bases between them. This CDR3 reads CASSPGQINEQFF. In DNA, the CDR3 is TGTGCCAGCAGCCCCGGACAAATTAATGAGCAGTTCTTC.

The V and J genes are TRBV7-9 and TRBJ2-7, with D perhaps being TRBD1 or TRBD2 (6 bases each). Trimming cost V 4 bases and J 6 bases, with 16 bases left between them. Germline V lookup: CDR1 SEHNR, CDR2 FQNEAQ (reference sequence). The CDR3 totals 14 residues. In DNA form, the CDR3 reads TGTGCCAGCAGCTCCTCGGGGGCTTTCTCCGAGCAGTACTTC. It encodes CASSSSGAFSEQYF.